This entry is about one TCR beta chain. This record comes from a study of blood T cell repertoires in COVID-19. Overall study context: Samples came from the United States, Italy and Spain, spanning acute and convalescent COVID-19.

Original processing methods: Estimates of nucleated cell counts were drawn from the amplification of reference gene primers. The table came from immunoSEQ multiplex PCR; TCRdb's copy has only in-frame clones and leaves some out. That table gives V, J and clone size, and the DNA gave D and trimming. Among about 240,000 clones listed, approximately 86% were seen once. The sample taken for sequencing was PBMCs or T cells enriched from blood (not recorded which). This TCR derives from a woman in her 40s with acute COVID-19.

The CDR3 sequence is CASSLGDLAGKTDTQYF. CDR3 sequence (DNA): TGTGCCAGCAGCTTAGGAGACTTAGCGGGAAAAACAGATACGCAGTATTTT. This sequence joins TRBV7-9 and TRBJ2-3; 8 bases are a match to TRBD2. The CDR3 covers 17 residues. V was clipped by 1 base and J by 3 bases; unmatched bases: 9. Germline V gene data show CDR1 as SEHNR and CDR2 as FQNEAQ (reference sequence). Full variable domain (outside the CDR3, taken from reference TRBV7-9 and TRBJ2-3): DTGVSQNPRHKITKRGQNVTFRCDPISEHNRLYWYRQTLGQGPEFLTYFQNEAQLEKSRLLSDRFSAERPKGSFSTLEIQRTEQGDSAMYLCASSLGDLAGKTDTQYFGPGTRLTVL.